The 7 T cell receptor beta chains given below trace back to one sample, sequenced in a study of blood T cell repertoires in COVID-19. TCRdb's table, derived via immunoSEQ multiplex PCR, lists solely in-frame clones and lacks some. In the table there are over 120,000 clones, 75% to 90% of which are singletons. The sample consisted of PBMCs or T cells enriched from blood (not recorded which). These receptors came from a man aged 45-65 years who had recovered from COVID-19.

The chain joins TRBV18 to TRBJ1-3; 8 bases match TRBD1. Trimming removed 4 bases from V and 0 bases from J; junction bases left unmatched: 5. The CDR3 spans 16 residues. Germline V gene data show CDR1 as KGHSH and CDR2 as LQKENI. CDR3 amino acids: CASSLAGGSSGNTIYF. CDR3 nucleotide sequence: TGTGCCAGCTCACTAGCAGGGGGCAGCTCTGGAAACACCATATATTTT.

CDR3 sequence reads: CASRLGTGYGDEQFF. The CDR3 DNA is TGTGCCAGCAGACTTGGGACAGGGTATGGTGATGAGCAGTTCTTC. This chain joins TRBV6-5 and TRBJ2-1; TRBD1 aligns across 9 bases. There are 15 residues in the CDR3. The V gene's germline CDR1 is MNHEY and CDR2 SVGAGI. J was trimmed by 8 bases and V by 6 bases; bases with no gene match: 11.

The chain has TRBV7-9 and TRBJ1-1; D is unclear. The germline CDR1 and CDR2 sequences are SEHNR and FQNEAQ (reference sequence). With 1 base removed from V and 6 bases from J, the gap between germline ends came to 6 bases. The CDR3 totals 12 residues. Here the CDR3 DNA reads TGTGCCAGCAGCTTAGGGGAGCCTGAAGCTTTCTTT. This codes for CASSLGEPEAFF.

The chain has TRBV5-1 and TRBJ2-1, with 11 positions matching TRBD2. The V gene's germline CDR1 is SGHRS and CDR2 YFSETQ. The ends lost 0 bases at V and 8 bases at J; junction bases unmatched: 10. The CDR3 is 17 residues long. CDR3 region: CASSLESSGRKGDEQFF. The CDR3, as DNA: TGCGCCAGCAGCTTGGAGTCTAGCGGGAGGAAAGGGGATGAGCAGTTCTTC.

J is TRBJ2-1 and V is TRBV4-2, with 9 bases fitting TRBD2. V was clipped by 4 bases and J by 6 bases; unmatched bases: 16. This CDR3 contains 18 residues. Per the germline V gene, CDR1 is LGHNA and CDR2 is YNFKEQ. The DNA of the CDR3 is TGTGCCAGCAGCCTCGAGGGATATAGCGGGAGTAACCCCAATGAGCAGTTCTTC. Translating it yields CASSLEGYSGSNPNEQFF.

The J gene is TRBJ1-6, the V gene TRBV27; tentatively, D is TRBD1 (6 bases). The CDR3 extends over 13 amino acids. V lost 5 bases to trimming and J lost 5 bases, with 7 bases between them. CDR1 and CDR2 (germline): MNHEY, SMNVEV (reference sequence). The CDR3 nucleotides are TGTGCCAGCAGTCACAGGGATAATTCACCCCTCCACTTT. The encoded protein is CASSHRDNSPLHF.

The rearrangement joins TRBV5-4 to TRBJ2-3; D might be TRBD2 (6 bases). Per germline, CDR1 SGHNT and CDR2 YYREEE (reference sequence). This CDR3 region has 15 residues. V shed 3 bases and J shed 0 bases, with 11 bases lying between them. The CDR3 sequence: CASSWPGLSTDTQYF. The CDR3 region has the DNA TGTGCCAGCAGCTGGCCGGGACTTAGCACAGATACGCAGTATTTT.